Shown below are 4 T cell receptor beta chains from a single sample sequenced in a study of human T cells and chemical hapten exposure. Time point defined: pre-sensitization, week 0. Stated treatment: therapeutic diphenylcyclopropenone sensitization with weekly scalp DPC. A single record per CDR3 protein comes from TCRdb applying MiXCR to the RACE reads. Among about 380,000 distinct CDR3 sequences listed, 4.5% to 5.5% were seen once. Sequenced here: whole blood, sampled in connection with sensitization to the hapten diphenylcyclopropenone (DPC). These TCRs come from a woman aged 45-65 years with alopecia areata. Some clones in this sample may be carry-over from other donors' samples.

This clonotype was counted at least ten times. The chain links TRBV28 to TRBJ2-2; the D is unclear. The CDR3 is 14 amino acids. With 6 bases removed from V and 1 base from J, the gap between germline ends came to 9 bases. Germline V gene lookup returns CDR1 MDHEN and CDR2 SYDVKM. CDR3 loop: CASRKDLNTGELFF. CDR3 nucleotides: TGTGCCAGCAGGAAGGATTTGAACACCGGGGAGCTGTTTTTT.

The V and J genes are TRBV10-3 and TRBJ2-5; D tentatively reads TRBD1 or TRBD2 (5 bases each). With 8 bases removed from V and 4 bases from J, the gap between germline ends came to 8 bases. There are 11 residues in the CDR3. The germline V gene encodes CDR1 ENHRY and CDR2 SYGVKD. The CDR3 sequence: CAIGGGETQYF. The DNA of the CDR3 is TGTGCCATCGGGGGTGGAGAGACCCAGTACTTC.

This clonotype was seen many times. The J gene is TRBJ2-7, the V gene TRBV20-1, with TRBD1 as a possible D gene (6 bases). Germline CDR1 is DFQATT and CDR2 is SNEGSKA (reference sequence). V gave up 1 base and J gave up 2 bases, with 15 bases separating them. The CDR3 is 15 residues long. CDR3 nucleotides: TGCAGTGCTAGAGTATCGGGACACACTGCCTACGAGCAGTACTTC. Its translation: CSARVSGHTAYEQYF.

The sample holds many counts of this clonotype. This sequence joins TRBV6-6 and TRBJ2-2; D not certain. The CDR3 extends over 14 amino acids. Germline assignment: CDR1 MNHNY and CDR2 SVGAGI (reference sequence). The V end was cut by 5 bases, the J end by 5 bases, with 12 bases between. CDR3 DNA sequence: TGTGCCAGCAGTCCCCTGGCGTCGACCGGGGAGCTGTTTTTT. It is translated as CASSPLASTGELFF.